The next 17 T cell receptor beta chains were all read from a single sample in a study of cytomegalovirus exposure and HLA in healthy donors. The PCR made use of 60 Vbeta and 13 Jbeta primers. Sequenced by immunoSEQ multiplex PCR; TCRdb stores in-frame clones only, minus some. This repertoire shows over 85,000 clones, around 78% found once; its top ten account for 2.6%. Sequences were obtained from PBMCs. These receptor sequences come from a man aged 35 to 55 in good health and CMV-seronegative.

The rearrangement joins TRBV29-1 to TRBJ2-2; 8 positions match TRBD1. Trimming removed 5 bases from V and 6 bases from J; junction bases left unmatched: 8. This CDR3 is 14 amino acids long. The germline V gene encodes CDR1 SQVTM and CDR2 ANQGSEA. CDR3 sequence (DNA): TGCAGCGTTTCGCCACTACAGGGGGCCGGGGAGCTGTTTTTT. Its translation is CSVSPLQGAGELFF.

The chain has TRBV5-1 and TRBJ1-6, with no clear D. V lost 7 bases to trimming and J lost 7 bases, with 15 bases between them. Per the germline V gene, CDR1 is SGHRS and CDR2 is YFSETQ. CDR3 length: 14 amino acids. The CDR3 nucleotides read TGCGCCAGCTCCGGCGGGGTAGGGAATTCACCCCTCCACTTT. Amino acids: CASSGGVGNSPLHF.

The chain carries TRBV6-6 and TRBJ1-1, with D uncertain. Germline values: CDR1 MNHNY, CDR2 SVGAGI (reference sequence). The CDR3 is 13 residues long. Between the trimmed V and J ends, which lost 4 bases and 8 bases, there was a span of 14 bases. The CDR3 bases are TGTGCCAGCAGTTCCCTGGGAGCGGCCGAAGCTTTCTTT. Its translation: CASSSLGAAEAFF.

The rearrangement uses TRBV12-5 and TRBJ2-1; 15 positions agree with TRBD2. J lost 9 bases, V lost 6 bases, and 12 bases had no gene match. CDR1 and CDR2 from the germline V gene are LGHNT and FRNRAP. CDR3 length equals 17 residues. The DNA of the CDR3 is TGTGCTAGTGGAACTTCGTGGACTAGCGGGGGGGCCGGTGAGCAGTTCTTC. This encodes CASGTSWTSGGAGEQFF.

The J gene is TRBJ2-5, the V gene TRBV5-1; 9 nucleotides agree with TRBD1. Germline lookup yields CDR1 SGHRS and CDR2 YFSETQ. J was trimmed by 5 bases and V by 4 bases; bases with no gene match: 3. This CDR3 is 13 amino acids long. CDR3 nucleotide sequence: TGCGCCAGCAGCGGGACAGGGCCGGAGACCCAGTACTTC. This sequence encodes CASSGTGPETQYF.

The CDR3 nucleotides are TGTGCCAGCAGCTTAGCACTAGCGGGGGCGGGGAACTACAATGAGCAGTTCTTC. The encoded protein is CASSLALAGAGNYNEQFF. The rearrangement joins TRBV7-8 to TRBJ2-1; 11 bases are a match to TRBD2. CDR1 SGHVS and CDR2 FQNEAQ come from the germline V gene. With V trimmed by 0 bases and J by 3 bases, 7 bases remained unmatched. CDR3 length: 18 residues.

This chain links TRBV7-2 with TRBJ1-2; D unclear. V was pared by 1 base and J by 3 bases, with 12 bases between. Germline V CDR1 and CDR2: SGHTA, FQGNSA. CDR3 length: 15 amino acids. The chain's CDR3 is CASSLDLRDYYGYTF. The CDR3 DNA follows: TGTGCCAGCAGCTTAGATCTCCGGGATTACTATGGCTACACCTTC.

This chain joins TRBV4-1 and TRBJ2-7; 8 positions agree with TRBD1. The CDR3 has 16 amino acids. CDR1 and CDR2 (germline): MGHRA, YSYEKL. Trimming cost V 0 bases and J 2 bases; bases outside gene matches: 6. CDR3 loop: CASSQEDRGITYEQYF. The CDR3 region has the DNA TGCGCCAGCAGCCAAGAAGACAGGGGAATTACCTACGAGCAGTACTTC.

V and J are TRBV30 and TRBJ2-1; 8 bases fit TRBD1. V lost 2 bases and J lost 9; bases outside the gene matches: 15. The CDR3 contains 16 residues. CDR1 and CDR2 (germline): GTSNPN, SVGIG (reference sequence). The CDR3 sequence: CAWSLRRGTGLREQFF. CDR3 DNA: TGTGCCTGGAGTCTACGCCGGGGGACAGGTTTGCGTGAGCAGTTCTTC.

The chain joins TRBV5-1 to TRBJ1-1; D ambiguous. The CDR3 is made up of 15 amino acids. Between the trimmed V and J ends, which lost 4 bases and 0 bases, there was a span of 13 bases. Per the germline V gene, CDR1 is SGHRS and CDR2 is YFSETQ. The CDR3 sequence: CASSPDGGLNTEAFF. The CDR3 DNA is TGCGCCAGCAGCCCCGACGGAGGCTTGAACACTGAAGCTTTCTTT. Combining the CDR3 with reference TRBV5-1 and TRBJ1-1 gives the whole variable domain KAGVTQTPRYLIKTRGQQVTLSCSPISGHRSVSWYQQTPGQGLQFLFEYFSETQRNKGNFPGRFSGRQFSNSRSEMNVSTLELGDSALYLCASSPDGGLNTEAFFGQGTRLTVV.

The V gene is TRBV5-1, the J gene TRBJ1-5; D may be TRBD1 (6 bases). The CDR3 contains 15 residues. Germline assignment: CDR1 SGHRS and CDR2 YFSETQ. Trimming took off 5 bases at V and 0 bases at J, with 12 bases between the two ends. The DNA of the CDR3 is TGCGCCAGCAGAGAGACAGGCGATAGCAATCAGCCCCAGCATTTT. It is translated as CASRETGDSNQPQHF.

The chain employs TRBV13 and TRBJ2-5; the match to TRBD2 covers 8 bases. The trim removed 2 bases at V and 0 bases at J, leaving 11 bases unmatched. The CDR3 is 18 amino acids. CDR1 is PRHDT and CDR2 is FYEKMQ in the germline V gene (reference sequence). The CDR3 region is CASSLTSTASGYQETQYF. CDR3 DNA sequence: TGTGCCAGCAGCTTAACGAGTACGGCTAGCGGGTACCAAGAGACCCAGTACTTC.

This clone was detected only a few times. The rearrangement joins TRBV7-3 to TRBJ1-1; 7 bases match TRBD1. Germline lookup yields CDR1 SGHTA and CDR2 FQGTGA. The CDR3 loop spans 13 amino acids. V trimming: 7 bases; J trimming: 5 bases; junction bases outside the gene matches: 7. The CDR3 reads CASTRQGWTEAFF. CDR3 coding DNA: TGTGCCAGCACCAGACAGGGCTGGACTGAAGCTTTCTTT.

The genes are TRBV20-1 and TRBJ1-1; maybe TRBD1 (5 bases). V was trimmed by 3 bases and J by 7 bases, leaving 9 bases between them. The CDR3 totals 11 residues. The germline gives CDR1 DFQATT, CDR2 SNEGSKA (reference sequence). The CDR3 region is CSARGTFEAFF. The CDR3 DNA sequence: TGCAGTGCTAGGGGGACTTTTGAAGCTTTCTTT.

The gene calls are TRBV9 and TRBJ2-3, with a tentative D call TRBD2 (5 bases). Germline V lookup: CDR1 SGDLS, CDR2 YYNGEE. V lost 4 bases to trimming and J lost 10 bases, with 19 bases between them. The CDR3 runs to 14 residues. The CDR3 DNA sequence: TGTGCCAGCAGCCCTGGACTCACATCCGTGGCGCAGTATTTT. Its protein product is CASSPGLTSVAQYF.

The CDR3 region has the DNA TGTGCCAGCAGTGATGGGACAGGAGACTACAATGAGCAGTTCTTC. Protein sequence: CASSDGTGDYNEQFF. The rearrangement links TRBV6-4 to TRBJ2-1; 8 bases fit TRBD1. The J segment lost 3 bases and the V segment lost 3 bases, leaving 4 bases of the junction unmatched. The CDR3 runs 15 residues. CDR1 is MRHNA, CDR2 SNTAGT, per germline.

A few counts support this clone. The chain links TRBV7-9 to TRBJ1-5, with 9 bases that match TRBD1. The CDR3 length is 16 residues. Germline loops: CDR1 SEHNR, CDR2 FQNEAQ (reference sequence). V shed 3 bases and J 7 bases; nucleotides not matched to a gene: 10. The CDR3 here is CASSLGAQGAGQPQHF. CDR3 coding DNA: TGTGCCAGCAGCTTGGGAGCACAGGGGGCTGGACAGCCCCAGCATTTT.